The present T cell receptor beta chain was sequenced within a study of CD4 T cells in relation to SARS-CoV-2 and coronaviruses. Trimming took 9 bases from V and 2 from J; bases not matched to a gene: 6. The CDR3 length is 14 residues. The germline V gene encodes CDR1 SNHLY and CDR2 FYNNEI. Assay: immunoSEQ multiplex PCR; the TCRdb copy retains only in-frame clones and omits some. The sample holds around 18,000 clones; 70% to 80% are singletons and the top ten take roughly 29%. The study's findings and limits: Pre-pandemic and post-infection samples never came from the same donor.

In its sample, this clone was seen once. The antigen is undetermined. The unexposed donors gave CD4+ T cells in about 2010-2019, prior to COVID-19. After less than 11 days of culture, CD4+ T cells were isolated. As cell numbers allowed, unexposed-donor CD4+ T cells faced SARS-CoV-2 S/N and four cold-coronavirus spikes. Cultures received half-medium IL-2 refreshes on days 3 and 7. The sequence derives from a human donor in good health. The chain combines TRBV2 with TRBJ1-2, with 10 positions matching TRBD1. Material for sequencing was CD4+ T cells from PBMCs, cultured in vitro. CDR3 protein: CARGTGDGNYGYTF. CDR3 in DNA: TGTGCCAGAGGGACAGGGGATGGCAACTATGGCTACACCTTC.